These 3 T cell receptor beta chains originate from one sample sequenced in a study of chemoradiotherapy in HPV16-positive cancers. The data were produced by immunoSEQ multiplex PCR, yet TCRdb's version contains in-frame clones alone and is incomplete. The table lists over 8,000 clones, 65% to 70% of them singletons. Collection of the sample occurred from a patient who underwent chemoradiotherapy. These receptors came from a human donor with HPV-associated anogenital cancer.

The chain combines TRBV29-1 with TRBJ2-5; tentatively, D is TRBD2 (7 bases). The CDR3 runs 15 residues. The germline V gene encodes CDR1 SQVTM and CDR2 ANQGSEA. The germline V and J ends were trimmed by 8 bases and 2 bases, with 21 bases remaining between them. Written as DNA, the CDR3 is TGCAGCCACCTGGGGGGGGACAACCGGCAAGAGACCCAGTACTTC. This translates into CSHLGGDNRQETQYF.

The chain combines TRBV9 with TRBJ2-6, with D hard to call. Germline V gives CDR1 SGDLS, CDR2 YYNGEE. This CDR3 region has 15 residues. V lost 0 bases and J lost 0, with 4 bases in between. The CDR3 DNA reads TGTGCCAGCAGCGTAGAGGGCTCTGGGGCCAACGTCCTGACTTTC. Translation: CASSVEGSGANVLTF. The full variable domain, completed using reference TRBV9 and TRBJ2-6, is DSGVTQTPKHLITATGQRVTLRCSPRSGDLSVYWYQQSLDQGLQFLIQYYNGEERAKGNILERFSAQQFPDLHSELNLSSLELGDSALYFCASSVEGSGANVLTFGAGSRLTVL.

The table lists this clone with a few counts. The CDR3 sequence: CASSGSRDTQYF. The CDR3 nucleotides are TGTGCCAGCAGCGGTTCGAGGGATACGCAGTATTTT. The V and J genes are TRBV7-6 and TRBJ2-3, with D hard to call. Germline loops: CDR1 SGHVS, CDR2 FNYEAQ. Trimming removed 5 bases from V and 6 bases from J, with 9 bases in between. The CDR3 totals 12 residues. The full variable domain, in which reference TRBV7-6 and TRBJ2-3 provide the parts outside the CDR3, is GAGVSQSPRYKVTKRGQDVALRCDPISGHVSLYWYRQALGQGPEFLTYFNYEAQQDKSGLPNDRFSAERPEGSISTLTIQRTEQRDSAMYRCASSGSRDTQYFGPGTRLTVL.